This T cell receptor (beta chain) stems from a study of blood T cell repertoires in COVID-19. All recovered Cohort 3 donors got two negative PCRs, got clearance, or saw symptom resolution. In the authors' workflow: Scientists estimated how many nucleated cells there were by amplifying reference gene primers. Data came from immunoSEQ multiplex PCR; TCRdb stores just in-frame clones and leaves some out. V and J calls and clone size are given by that table; D and trimming were obtained from the DNA. The sample comprises approximately 200,000 clones, approximately 90% of which are singletons, and 1.2% rests with the top ten. Germline V gives CDR1 MGHRA, CDR2 YSYEKL. The CDR3 is 15 residues long. Trimming cost V 2 bases and J 5 bases; bases outside gene matches: 8.

Sequencing input: PBMCs or T cells enriched from blood (not recorded which). The clonotype was recovered from a man younger than 40 who had recovered from COVID-19. This sequence joins TRBV4-1 and TRBJ2-7; TRBD2 aligns across 8 bases. CDR3 residues: CASSQLSTSVDEQYF. In nucleotides, the CDR3 is TGCGCCAGCAGCCAACTATCGACTAGCGTGGACGAGCAGTACTTC.